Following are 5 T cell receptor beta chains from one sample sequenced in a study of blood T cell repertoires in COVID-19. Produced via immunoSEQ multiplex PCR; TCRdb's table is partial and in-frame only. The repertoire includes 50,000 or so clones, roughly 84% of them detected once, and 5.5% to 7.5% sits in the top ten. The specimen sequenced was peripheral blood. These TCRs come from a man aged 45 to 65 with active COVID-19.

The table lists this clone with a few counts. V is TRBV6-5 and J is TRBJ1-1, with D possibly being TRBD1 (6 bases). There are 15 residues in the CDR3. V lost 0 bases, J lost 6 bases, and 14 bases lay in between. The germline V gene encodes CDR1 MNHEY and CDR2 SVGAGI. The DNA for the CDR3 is TGTGCCAGCAGTTACTCACAGGGTTCCAGTGCTGAAGCTTTCTTT. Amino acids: CASSYSQGSSAEAFF.

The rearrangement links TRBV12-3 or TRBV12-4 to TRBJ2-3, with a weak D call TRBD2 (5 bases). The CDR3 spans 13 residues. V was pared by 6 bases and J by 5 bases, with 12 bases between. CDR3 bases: TGTGCCAGCAGGAGGGTGGGTCGAGATACGCAGTATTTT. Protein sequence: CASRRVGRDTQYF.

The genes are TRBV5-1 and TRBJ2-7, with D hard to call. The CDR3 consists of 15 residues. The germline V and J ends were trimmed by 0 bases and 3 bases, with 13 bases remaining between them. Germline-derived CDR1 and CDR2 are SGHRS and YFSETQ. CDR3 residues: CASSLDFGTVYEQYF. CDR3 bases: TGCGCCAGCAGCTTGGACTTCGGTACGGTCTACGAGCAGTACTTC.

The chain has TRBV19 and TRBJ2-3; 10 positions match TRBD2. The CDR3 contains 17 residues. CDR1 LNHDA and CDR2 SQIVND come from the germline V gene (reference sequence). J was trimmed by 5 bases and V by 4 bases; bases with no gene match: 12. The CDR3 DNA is TGTGCCAGTAGTAAACGGGGGCTAGCGGGAGCGATAGATACGCAGTATTTT. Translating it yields CASSKRGLAGAIDTQYF.

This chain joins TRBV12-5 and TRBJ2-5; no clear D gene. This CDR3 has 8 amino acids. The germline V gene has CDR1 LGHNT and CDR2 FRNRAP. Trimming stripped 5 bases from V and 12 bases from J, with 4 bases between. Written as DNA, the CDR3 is TGTGCTAGTGGTCCGGAGTACTTC. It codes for CASGPEYF.